The TCR beta chain described here comes from a study of OX40 agonist ivuxolimab in advanced cancers. For context, the study as a whole: Ivuxolimab was an agonistic, fully human IgG2 monoclonal antibody directed against OX40 (CD134), a costimulatory receptor. Partial responses occurred in three dose-escalation patients, of whom one had hepatocellular carcinoma and two had cutaneous melanoma. The paper covers the monotherapy dose-escalation part of the phase I ivuxolimab trial, which included N = 52 patients. The dose-escalation cohort was approximately 83% male with a mean age of approximately 60 years, ranging from about 20 to 85. Patients were allowed to have had prior anti-PD-1, anti-PD-L1 or anti-CTLA-4 therapy, and 40% of the dose-escalation patients had previously received checkpoint inhibitors. Intravenous ivuxolimab was administered to patients every 2 weeks at six dose levels: 0.01, 0.1, 0.3, 1.5, 3 and 10 mg/kg. Peripheral TCRbeta sequencing was intended to test whether TCR sequence diversity was altered and clonal T-cell expansion was caused by ivuxolimab. Among the 52 dose-escalation patients, some 20 had hepatocellular carcinoma, approximately 15 melanoma, 9 renal cell carcinoma and 9 head and neck cancer.

The trial excluded patients who had a history of autoimmune disease or were on systemic immunosuppression. Peripheral blood for TCR sequencing was drawn from every dose cohort at baseline, at cycle 4 day 1 and at cycle 7 day 1. The samples were taken from a phase I, first-in-human, multicenter, open-label dose-escalation trial of ivuxolimab. Adults with locally advanced or metastatic melanoma, renal cell carcinoma, hepatocellular carcinoma or head and neck squamous cell carcinoma were enrolled in the trial. Before TCR sequencing, CD4+ T cells and CD8+ T cells were sorted from peripheral blood as separate populations. What the study reported, not specific to this receptor: The antigen specificity of the peripheral T cells that underwent clonal expansion was not determined. In the 0.1-3.0 mg/kg groups, partial responders were among the patients with the lowest normalized peripheral clonal expansion, particularly in CD8+ T cells. Low levels of normalized T-cell clonal expansion were also seen in some patients who did not respond. At doses from 0.1 to 3.0 mg/kg, clonal expansion was seen in both CD4+ and CD8+ blood T cells between baseline and week 6. After ivuxolimab, expanded clones were on average more numerous among CD8+ T cells than among CD4+ T cells.

The CDR1 and CDR2 encoded by the germline V gene are MGHDK and SYGVNS. Inclusive of the bounding cysteine and phenylalanine, the CDR3 is 15 residues long. Here the CDR3 DNA is all that survives: 45 bases in frame from base 1. Here V drops 3 bases and J drops 4 bases, and the junction holds 3 bases not matched to any gene. Genomic DNA was isolated from the sorted cells so that the TCRbeta CDR3 region could be sequenced. TCRbeta CDR3 regions were sequenced using the immunoSEQ Assay. TCRdb retrieved this table from immuneACCESS and kept in-frame rearrangements only. Not all clones are present; in checked studies, unresolved V genes account for under half, and no reason is known for the remainder. In this sample the table shows under 70,000 clones, approximately 90% of which occur a single time. The leading ten clones occupy under 10% of the sample. This clone is labeled medium-sized (0.01 to 0.1%). Its antigen has not been determined. No clone much larger than this one lies a single base away; base qualities are absent.

This clonotype was sampled from an adult with an advanced solid tumor such as melanoma, head and neck, liver or kidney cancer. This sample comprised CD4+ or CD8+ T cells sorted from blood, obtained in a trial of the OX40 agonist ivuxolimab. The chain couples TRBV25-1 to TRBJ1-5; the junction holds 10 bases that match TRBD1. CDR3 loop: CASSEGQGLNQPQHF. Here is the DNA: TGTGCCAGCAGTGAGGGACAGGGGTTGAATCAGCCCCAGCATTTT.